A single T cell receptor beta chain is shown here with its context. Antigen: not known. Using a constant-region primer together with ProtoScript II reverse transcriptase, TCR beta cDNA was made from roughly 540 ng of total RNA. Three nested multiplex PCR rounds of slightly modified ARM-PCR generated TCR beta libraries. The two initial PCR rounds, around 11 cycles each, used TRBV1-TRBV30 forward and C-beta reverse primers. TCRdb called the multiplex PCR reads again in MiXCR, with one record for every CDR3 protein. The sample consists of 180,000 or so distinct CDR3 sequences, roughly three fifths of them appearing once. This record comes from a study of tumor-infiltrating lymphocytes in primary liver carcinoma. Trimming removed 3 bases at V and 0 bases at J, with 6 bases between. This CDR3 is 14 amino acids long. CDR1 LGHNA and CDR2 YNFKEQ come from the germline V gene. Blood RNA was derived from unsorted whole blood, and germline DNA was extracted too. Chronic HBV infection was present in the patients, who were treatment-naive.

Broader study findings: Tumor-adjacent and tumor-blood pairs shared a smaller degree of overlap than tumor region pairs.

The sample comprised peripheral blood. The chain uses TRBV4-2 and TRBJ1-3; D gene ambiguous. This clonotype originated in a man in his forties or fifties with primary liver carcinoma and hepatitis B virus infection. CDR3 sequence reads: CASSHLDSGNTIYF. The CDR3 nucleotides are TGTGCCAGCAGCCACTTGGACTCTGGAAACACCATATATTTT.